These 6 T cell receptor beta chains were sequenced from one sample in a study of shared T cell receptors in the human thymus. Profiling relied on immunoSEQ multiplex PCR, and the TCRdb table lists in-frame clones only, not all of them. This table holds 550,000 to 800,000 clones, 75% to 90% found once. Separately, the same data were catalogued under a study of human thymus T cells.

Sequencing used thymocytes. The source of these receptors is a girl less than two years old with a congenital heart defect.

Note on this clone: Other DNA sequences in this specimen translate into the identical CDR3. The chain joins TRBV14 to TRBJ2-2, with a tentative D call TRBD1 (5 bases). CDR3 length: 14 amino acids. Germline V gene lookup returns CDR1 SGHDN and CDR2 FVKESK. V lost 1 base and J lost 5, with 8 bases in between. CDR3 nucleotides: TGTGCCAGCAGCCAAGTCAGGGTGACCGGGGAGCTGTTTTTT. Translation: CASSQVRVTGELFF.

This clone has a handful of counts. This chain links TRBV12-5 with TRBJ2-7; the D is unclear. Trimming pared 5 bases from V and 0 bases from J, leaving 8 bases between. CDR1 and CDR2 (germline): LGHNT, FRNRAP. The length of the CDR3 is 13 residues. CDR3: CASGLLPSYEQYF. CDR3 DNA: TGTGCTAGTGGTCTCCTCCCCTCCTACGAGCAGTACTTC.

The V call is TRBV6-1, the J call TRBJ1-1; perhaps TRBD1 as D (6 bases). Germline lookup yields CDR1 MNHNS and CDR2 SASEGT. The CDR3 has 16 amino acids. The ends were cut back, 2 bases at V and 0 bases at J, with 13 bases in the middle. This CDR3 reads CASSEQGTRMNTEAFF. CDR3 coding DNA: TGTGCCAGCAGTGAACAGGGGACCCGGATGAACACTGAAGCTTTCTTT.

The V call is TRBV7-9, the J call TRBJ1-4; D unclear. Germline loops: CDR1 SEHNR, CDR2 FQNEAQ (reference sequence). The V gene lost 1 base and the J gene lost 7 bases, with 16 bases spanning the gap. This CDR3 has 16 residues. CDR3 nucleotides: TGTGCCAGCAGCTTAGTCCGCGTTGGCAGGCCTGAAAAACTGTTTTTT. It specifies CASSLVRVGRPEKLFF.

The chain combines TRBV7-9 with TRBJ1-1; tentative D call: TRBD1 (6 bases). Per germline, CDR1 SEHNR and CDR2 FQNEAQ (reference sequence). The CDR3 spans 15 residues. Trimming took off 8 bases at V and 2 bases at J, with 18 bases between the two ends. CDR3 DNA: TGTGCCAGCCTGGAGTCAGGGGTCGAAAACACTGAAGCTTTCTTT. Protein product: CASLESGVENTEAFF.

The chain couples TRBV7-9 to TRBJ1-2; TRBD1 is a possible D gene (6 bases). This CDR3 has 14 amino acids. The germline V and J ends were trimmed by 6 bases and 0 bases, with 11 bases remaining between them. Germline assignment: CDR1 SEHNR and CDR2 FQNEAQ (reference sequence). The CDR3 nucleotides are TGTGCCAGCAGAACGACAGGCGCTAACTATGGCTACACCTTC. It encodes CASRTTGANYGYTF. The full variable domain, rest sourced from reference TRBV7-9 and TRBJ1-2, is DTGVSQNPRHKITKRGQNVTFRCDPISEHNRLYWYRQTLGQGPEFLTYFQNEAQLEKSRLLSDRFSAERPKGSFSTLEIQRTEQGDSAMYLCASRTTGANYGYTFGSGTRLTVV.